This T cell receptor (beta chain) emerged from a study of siplizumab effects on memory and regulatory T cells. The CDR3 contains 14 residues. Trimming took 4 bases from V and 6 from J, leaving 12 bases between them. Germline assignment: CDR1 MNHEY and CDR2 SMNVEV (reference sequence). This clone was observed a single time. The antigen is undetermined. Approximately 100,000 TCR templates were measured in each sample. This table comes from immunoSEQ multiplex PCR, and its TCRdb copy is limited to in-frame clones, with some not included. The table has roughly 100,000 clones, approximately 94% seen once. General study findings and limits: Unstimulated naive T cells seemed to show more diversity than memory cells did, and they also seemed to be among the major contributors to the alloresponse.

This clonotype originated in a human donor in good health. Material for sequencing was CD8+ T cells sorted from blood. This chain joins TRBV27 and TRBJ2-2; weak D call: TRBD1 (5 bases). The CDR3 DNA follows: TGTGCCAGCAGTTCAACAGACAGTGCCGGGGAGCTGTTTTTT. It yields the protein CASSSTDSAGELFF.